The entry that follows covers one T cell receptor beta chain sequence. The antigen is undetermined. With 4 bases removed from V and 1 base from J, the gap between germline ends came to 14 bases. CDR1 is SGHVS and CDR2 is FNYEAQ in the germline V gene. There are 16 residues in the CDR3. Measured with immunoSEQ multiplex PCR; TCRdb has only the in-frame clones, and not every one. This sample has around 99,000 clones, with more than 85% found just once. These data belong to a study of OX40 agonist ivuxolimab in advanced cancers. In the study overall: Patients received intravenous ivuxolimab every 2 weeks at 0.01 to 10 mg/kg. Allowance was made for prior anti-PD-1, anti-PD-L1 or anti-CTLA-4 therapy, and approximately 41% had some. Study results and limitations: Among T cells, CD8+ cells averaged more expanded clones than CD4+ cells. Several nonresponders also turned out to have low normalized T-cell clonal expansion.

The TCR originated in an adult with an advanced solid tumor such as melanoma, head and neck, liver or kidney cancer. This chain connects TRBV7-6 to TRBJ1-3; maybe TRBD1 (6 bases). The sequences come from CD4+ or CD8+ T cells sorted from blood, collected in a trial of the OX40 agonist ivuxolimab. The CDR3 region is CASSSVRGESGNTIYF. Written as DNA, the CDR3 is TGTGCCAGCAGCTCCGTAAGGGGGGAGTCTGGAAACACCATATATTTT.